These 12 T cell receptor beta chains share one sample of origin, sequenced in a study of naive and memory T cell subsets. The beta constant-region primer was an equimolar mix of two oligonucleotides covering TRBC1 and TRBC2. Ligated cDNA was amplified by four rounds of PCR with nested alpha and beta constant-region primers and SP2. Using its own MiXCR run on the UMI-ligation and nested PCR reads, TCRdb lists one record per CDR3 protein. Of 20,000 to 25,000 distinct CDR3 sequences listed, 7% to 10% are singletons. The sample consisted of central memory CD8+ T cells from blood. These receptors all stem from a human donor in good health.

In this sample, this clonotype turned up many times. This chain joins TRBV15 and TRBJ1-3; D might be TRBD1 (5 bases). The V gene's germline CDR1 is LNHNV and CDR2 YYDKDF (reference sequence). Between the trimmed V and J ends, which lost 0 bases and 8 bases, there was a span of 11 bases. The CDR3 spans 14 residues. The CDR3 region has the DNA TGTGCCACCAGCAGAGATGGGGGTACGGACACCATATATTTT. Residues: CATSRDGGTDTIYF.

Many counts were recorded for this clonotype. The chain recombines TRBV5-5 with TRBJ2-6, with a tentative D call TRBD2 (6 bases). The V gene's germline CDR1 is SGHKS and CDR2 YYEKEE (reference sequence). The CDR3 consists of 20 residues. Trimming pared 0 bases from V and 1 base from J, leaving 20 bases between. The CDR3 protein is CASSLAVSGLVVSGANVLTF. CDR3 bases: TGTGCCAGCAGCTTGGCGGTATCGGGACTCGTTGTATCTGGGGCCAACGTCCTGACTTTC.

This clonotype was picked up a small number of times. V and J are TRBV20-1 and TRBJ2-7; a possible D gene is TRBD1 (5 bases). This CDR3 comprises 13 residues. CDR1 is DFQATT and CDR2 is SNEGSKA in the germline V gene (reference sequence). V was pared by 6 bases and J by 2 bases, with 14 bases between. The CDR3 loop reads CSAPDTKTYEQYF. CDR3 nucleotides: TGCAGTGCACCGGACACAAAAACCTACGAGCAGTACTTC.

This clonotype came up a few times. This sequence joins TRBV5-6 and TRBJ2-4; D is perhaps TRBD2 (5 bases). The CDR3 covers 22 residues. Germline values: CDR1 SGHDT, CDR2 YYEEEE. Between the trimmed V and J ends, which lost 5 bases and 0 bases, there was a span of 33 bases. The DNA for the CDR3 is TGTGCCAGCAGAGTGGGGTGGTCGACTCAACGAGGGCCGATAGGAGCCAAAAACATTCAGTACTTC. This gives the protein CASRVGWSTQRGPIGAKNIQYF.

This clonotype appeared a few times. The chain uses TRBV29-1 and TRBJ1-2, with TRBD1 as a possible D gene (6 bases). Germline assignment: CDR1 SQVTM and CDR2 ANQGSEA. The CDR3 spans 13 residues. V gave up 7 bases and J gave up 5 bases, with 17 bases separating them. CDR3 region: CSDGGDSGYGYTF. The CDR3 region has the DNA TGCAGCGACGGGGGCGACAGCGGTTATGGCTACACCTTC.

This clonotype has more than one count but fewer than ten. The V and J genes are TRBV5-1 and TRBJ2-2; the D call may be TRBD1 or TRBD2 (5 bases each). The length of the CDR3 is 15 residues. The germline V and J ends were trimmed by 0 bases and 4 bases, with 10 bases remaining between them. CDR1 and CDR2 (germline): SGHRS, YFSETQ. CDR3 in DNA: TGCGCCAGCAGCTTGGAAGGGGAGACCACCGGGGAGCTGTTTTTT. Translated, it gives CASSLEGETTGELFF.

Many counts were recorded for this clonotype. V is TRBV12-5 and J is TRBJ2-1; D is unclear. The CDR3 is 18 residues long. Germline V lookup: CDR1 LGHNT, CDR2 FRNRAP. V dropped 0 bases and J dropped 2 bases, with 17 bases sitting between them. The CDR3 sequence: CASGLVLSGSTTYNEQFF. CDR3 nucleotides: TGTGCTAGTGGTTTGGTACTCTCGGGCTCAACCACCTACAATGAGCAGTTCTTC.

This clonotype was counted ten times or more. The chain recombines TRBV30 with TRBJ2-1; tentatively, D is TRBD1 or TRBD2 (5 bases each). The CDR3 runs to 14 residues. CDR1 is GTSNPN, CDR2 SVGIG, per germline (reference sequence). V gave up 1 base and J gave up 8 bases, with 15 bases separating them. The CDR3 reads CAWSDGAWAHEQFF. The CDR3 region has the DNA TGTGCCTGGAGTGACGGGGCCTGGGCCCATGAGCAGTTCTTC.

The chain is built from TRBV27 and TRBJ1-4; tentatively, D is TRBD1 (5 bases). The CDR3 totals 16 residues. Per germline, CDR1 MNHEY and CDR2 SMNVEV (reference sequence). The ends were cut back, 5 bases at V and 7 bases at J, with 20 bases in the middle. This CDR3 reads CASSPIPRDPGEKLFF. In nucleotides, the CDR3 is TGTGCCAGCAGTCCCATCCCCCGGGACCCGGGTGAAAAACTGTTTTTT.

This clonotype was seen at least ten times. The CDR3, as DNA: TGTGCCAGCAGTGAAGGACAGGGGACCTACAATGAGCAGTTCTTC. Translation gives CASSEGQGTYNEQFF. The rearrangement uses TRBV6-1 and TRBJ2-1; TRBD1 matches 8 bases. Germline trimming cut 1 base from V and 2 bases from J; bases unmatched to any gene: 1. Germline V gene lookup returns CDR1 MNHNS and CDR2 SASEGT. This CDR3 has 15 residues.

V usage is TRBV28 and J usage is TRBJ1-5; possibly TRBD1 for D (6 bases). The ends were cut back, 6 bases at V and 7 bases at J, with 13 bases in the middle. CDR1 is MDHEN, CDR2 SYDVKM, per germline. This CDR3 comprises 13 residues. The CDR3: CASSPLRGQPQHF. CDR3 DNA: TGTGCCAGCAGCCCTCTCAGGGGCCAGCCCCAGCATTTT.

This clonotype was picked up a small number of times. The chain recombines TRBV11-2 with TRBJ2-7, with D possibly matching TRBD1 (5 bases). Between the trimmed V and J ends, which lost 5 bases and 5 bases, there was a span of 25 bases. In germline, CDR1 is SGHAT, CDR2 FQNNGV. The CDR3 has 17 residues. CDR3 sequence (DNA): TGTGCCAGCAGCGACGGCCGGACGGGTTCCAGGGCAAACGAGCAGTACTTC. It translates to CASSDGRTGSRANEQYF.